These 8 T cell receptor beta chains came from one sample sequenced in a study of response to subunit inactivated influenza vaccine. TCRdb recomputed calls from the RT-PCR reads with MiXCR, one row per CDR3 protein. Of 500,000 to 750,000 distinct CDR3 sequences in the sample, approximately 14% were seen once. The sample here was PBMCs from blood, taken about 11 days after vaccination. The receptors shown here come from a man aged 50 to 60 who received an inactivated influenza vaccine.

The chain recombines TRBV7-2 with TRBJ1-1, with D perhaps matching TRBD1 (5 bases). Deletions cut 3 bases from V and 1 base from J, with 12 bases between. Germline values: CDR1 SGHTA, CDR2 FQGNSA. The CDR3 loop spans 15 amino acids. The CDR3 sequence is CASSFAGIWNTEAFF. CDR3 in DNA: TGTGCCAGCAGCTTCGCAGGGATTTGGAACACTGAAGCTTTCTTT.

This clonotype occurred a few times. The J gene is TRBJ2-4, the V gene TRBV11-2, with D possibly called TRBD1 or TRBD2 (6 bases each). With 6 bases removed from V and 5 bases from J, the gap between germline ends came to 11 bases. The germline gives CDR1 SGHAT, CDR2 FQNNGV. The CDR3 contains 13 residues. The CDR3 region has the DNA TGTGCCAGCAGGGACTACAGGGAAAACATTCAGTACTTC. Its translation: CASRDYRENIQYF. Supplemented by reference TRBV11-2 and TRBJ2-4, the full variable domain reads EAGVAQSPRYKIIEKRQSVAFWCNPISGHATLYWYQQILGQGPKLLIQFQNNGVVDDSQLPKDRFSAERLKGVDSTLKIQPAKLEDSAVYLCASRDYRENIQYFGAGTRLSVL.

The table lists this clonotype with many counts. The chain's CDR3 is CASSPPLGQGGTEAFF. The CDR3 region has the DNA TGTGCCAGCAGCCCCCCTCTAGGACAGGGGGGCACTGAAGCTTTCTTT. The rearrangement links TRBV6-1 to TRBJ1-1, with 10 bases lining up with TRBD1. CDR3 length: 16 amino acids. Germline V lookup: CDR1 MNHNS, CDR2 SASEGT. J lost 4 bases, V lost 6 bases, and 11 bases had no gene match.

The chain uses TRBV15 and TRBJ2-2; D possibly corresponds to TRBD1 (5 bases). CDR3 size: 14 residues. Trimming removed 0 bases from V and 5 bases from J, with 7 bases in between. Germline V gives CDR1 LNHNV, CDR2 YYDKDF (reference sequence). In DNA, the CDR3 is TGTGCCACCAGCAGAGAGGGGCGTACCGGGGAGCTGTTTTTT. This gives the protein CATSREGRTGELFF.

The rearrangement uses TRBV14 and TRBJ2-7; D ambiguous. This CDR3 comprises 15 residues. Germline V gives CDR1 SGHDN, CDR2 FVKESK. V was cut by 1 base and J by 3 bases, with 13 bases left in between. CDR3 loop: CASSQVPGPLYEQYF. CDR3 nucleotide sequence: TGTGCCAGCAGCCAAGTTCCAGGTCCACTCTACGAGCAGTACTTC.

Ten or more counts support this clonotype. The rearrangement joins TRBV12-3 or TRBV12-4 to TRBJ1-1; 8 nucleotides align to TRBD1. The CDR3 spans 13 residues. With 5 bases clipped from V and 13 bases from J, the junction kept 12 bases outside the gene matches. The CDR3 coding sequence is TGTGCCAGCAGTGCGACCGACAGGGGCAAAGGTTTCTTT. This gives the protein CASSATDRGKGFF.

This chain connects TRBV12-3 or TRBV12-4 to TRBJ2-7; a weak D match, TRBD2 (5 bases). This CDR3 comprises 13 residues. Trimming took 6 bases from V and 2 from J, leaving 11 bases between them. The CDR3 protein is CASRLPGTYEQYF. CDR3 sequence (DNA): TGTGCCAGCAGGCTACCGGGAACCTACGAGCAGTACTTC.

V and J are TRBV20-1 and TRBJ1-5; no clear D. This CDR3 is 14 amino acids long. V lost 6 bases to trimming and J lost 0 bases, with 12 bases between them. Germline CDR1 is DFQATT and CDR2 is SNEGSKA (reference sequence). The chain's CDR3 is CSASWEGSNQPQHF. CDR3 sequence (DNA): TGCAGTGCCTCCTGGGAGGGTAGCAATCAGCCCCAGCATTTT.